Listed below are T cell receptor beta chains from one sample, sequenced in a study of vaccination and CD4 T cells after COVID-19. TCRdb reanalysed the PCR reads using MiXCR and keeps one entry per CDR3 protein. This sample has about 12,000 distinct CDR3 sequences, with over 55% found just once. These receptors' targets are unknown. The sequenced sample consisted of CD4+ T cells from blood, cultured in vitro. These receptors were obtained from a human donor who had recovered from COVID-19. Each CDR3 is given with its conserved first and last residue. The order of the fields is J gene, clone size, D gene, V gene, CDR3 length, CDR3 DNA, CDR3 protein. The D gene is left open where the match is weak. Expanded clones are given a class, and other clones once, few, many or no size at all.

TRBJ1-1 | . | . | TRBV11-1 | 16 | TGTGCCAGCAGCTTTGGGGCGGAAGGCGGGAGGACTGAAGCTTTCTTT | CASSFGAEGGRTEAFF
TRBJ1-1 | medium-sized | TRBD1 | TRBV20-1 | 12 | TGCAGTGCCATCAGGGGGCTGGCTGAAGCTTTCTTT | CSAIRGLAEAFF
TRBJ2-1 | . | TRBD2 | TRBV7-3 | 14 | TGTGCCAGCAGCTTGGGACTAGCGGGTAATGAGCAGTTCTTC | CASSLGLAGNEQFF
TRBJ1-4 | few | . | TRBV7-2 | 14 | TGTGCCAGCAGCTTAAGTCGCGACATGGGGAAACTGTTTTTT | CASSLSRDMGKLFF
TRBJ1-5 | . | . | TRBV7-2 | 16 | TGTGCCAGCAGCTTCAAGGGTGGGGGGAACAATCAGCCCCAGCATTTT | CASSFKGGGNNQPQHF
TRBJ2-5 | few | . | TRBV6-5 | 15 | TGTGCCAGCAGTTACGACTCGGCCGTCGAAGAGACCCAGTACTTC | CASSYDSAVEETQYF
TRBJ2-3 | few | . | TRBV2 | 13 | TGTGCCAGCAACCCTCCCTTCACAGATACGCAGTATTTT | CASNPPFTDTQYF
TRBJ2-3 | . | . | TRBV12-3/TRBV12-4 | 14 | TGTGCCAGCAGTTTAGCCCAGCCTACAGATACGCAGTATTTT | CASSLAQPTDTQYF
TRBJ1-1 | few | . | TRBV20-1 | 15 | TGCAGTGCTAGAGAGTTTTGGGGGGCGGACACTGAAGCTTTCTTT | CSAREFWGADTEAFF
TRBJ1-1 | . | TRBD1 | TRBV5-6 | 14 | TGTGCCAGCAGCCGTTACGACAGGGACACTGAAGCTTTCTTT | CASSRYDRDTEAFF
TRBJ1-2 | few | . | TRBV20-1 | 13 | TGCAGTGCTAGAGATACCAGAAACTATGGCTACACCTTC | CSARDTRNYGYTF
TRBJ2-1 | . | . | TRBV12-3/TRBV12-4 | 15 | TGTGCCAGCAGCTCTACCGGGGGAATTTACAATGAGCAGTTCTTC | CASSSTGGIYNEQFF
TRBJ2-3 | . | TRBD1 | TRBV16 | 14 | TGTGCCAGCAGCCCACAGGGGGCAACAGATACGCAGTATTTT | CASSPQGATDTQYF
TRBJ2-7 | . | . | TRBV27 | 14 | TGTGCCAGCAGCTATAGCGGAGTAACCTACGAGCAGTACTTC | CASSYSGVTYEQYF
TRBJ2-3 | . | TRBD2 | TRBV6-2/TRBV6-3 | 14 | TGTGCCAGCAGTTACGTAGCGGGAGGGCGGACGCAGTATTTT | CASSYVAGGRTQYF
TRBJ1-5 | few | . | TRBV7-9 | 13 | TGTGCCAGCAGCTACGGACCAGGCCAGCCCCAGCATTTT | CASSYGPGQPQHF
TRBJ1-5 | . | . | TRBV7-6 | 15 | TGTGCCAGCAGCCCAGTATGGGGCGGCAATCAGCCCCAGCATTTT | CASSPVWGGNQPQHF
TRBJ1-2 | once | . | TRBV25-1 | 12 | TGTGCCAGCAGTGCCGGGACGGACGGCTACACCTTC | CASSAGTDGYTF
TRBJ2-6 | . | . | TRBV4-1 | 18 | TGCGCCAGCAGCGACCAGTTGGGCCCTAGCTCTGGGGCCAACGTCCTGACTTTC | CASSDQLGPSSGANVLTF
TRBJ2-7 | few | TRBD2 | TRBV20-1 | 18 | TGCAGTGCTAGAGACTTAGGGACTAGCGGGAGTACGACCTACGAGCAGTACTTC | CSARDLGTSGSTTYEQYF
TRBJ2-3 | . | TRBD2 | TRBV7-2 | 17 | TGTGCCAGCAGCATTTCACTAGCGGGAGGGGGCACAGATACGCAGTATTTT | CASSISLAGGGTDTQYF
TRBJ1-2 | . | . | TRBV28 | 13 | TGTGCCAGCAGTTTCACAGGGCCCTATGGCTACACCTTC | CASSFTGPYGYTF
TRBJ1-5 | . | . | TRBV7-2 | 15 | TGTGCCAGCAGCTTAGGAGGGGGAAGCAATCAGCCCCAGCATTTT | CASSLGGGSNQPQHF
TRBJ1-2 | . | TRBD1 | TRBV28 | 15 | TGTGCCAGCAGTTCCATACAGGGGGCGAGGTATGGCTACACCTTC | CASSSIQGARYGYTF
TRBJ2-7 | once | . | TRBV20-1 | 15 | TGCAGTTCGAAGGCTGGGACCTGGGCATCCTACGAGCAGTACTTC | CSSKAGTWASYEQYF
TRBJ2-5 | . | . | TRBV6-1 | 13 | TGTGCCAGCACCCCGTCGGGGCAAGAGACCCAGTACTTC | CASTPSGQETQYF
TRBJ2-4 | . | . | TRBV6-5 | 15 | TGTGCCAGCAGTTACGACACCCCAGCCAAAAACATTCAGTACTTC | CASSYDTPAKNIQYF
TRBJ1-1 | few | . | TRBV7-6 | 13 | TGTGCCAGCACCTTACAGGGGAACACTGAAGCTTTCTTT | CASTLQGNTEAFF
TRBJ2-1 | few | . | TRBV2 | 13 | TGTGCCAGCAGTTTCCGCAGTTACAATGAGCAGTTCTTC | CASSFRSYNEQFF
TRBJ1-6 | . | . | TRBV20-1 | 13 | TGCAGTGCTAGGTTGGGACTTAATTCACCCCTCCACTTT | CSARLGLNSPLHF
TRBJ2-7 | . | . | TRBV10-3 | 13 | TGTGCCATCAGTGAGTCGATGGGTCACGAGCAGTACTTC | CAISESMGHEQYF
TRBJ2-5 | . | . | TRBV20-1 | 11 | TGCAGTGCTAGTGATATGGAGACCCAGTACTTC | CSASDMETQYF
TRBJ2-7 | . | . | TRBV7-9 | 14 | TGTGCCAGCAGCTTATCTAGCAGCGCCTACGAGCAGTACTTC | CASSLSSSAYEQYF
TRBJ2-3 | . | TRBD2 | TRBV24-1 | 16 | TGTGCCACCAGTGACCTGACTAGCGGGAGCACAGATACGCAGTATTTT | CATSDLTSGSTDTQYF
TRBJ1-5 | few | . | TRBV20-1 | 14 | TGCAGTGCTAGAGGGGGGCAACCTAATCAGCCCCAGCATTTT | CSARGGQPNQPQHF
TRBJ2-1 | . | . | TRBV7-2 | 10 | TGCGCCAGCAGCCAAGCTAGGCAGTTCTTC | CASSQARQFF
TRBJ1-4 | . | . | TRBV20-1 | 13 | TGCAGTGCTGCGCGACTGACTAATGAAAAACTGTTTTTT | CSAARLTNEKLFF
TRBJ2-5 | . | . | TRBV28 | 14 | TGTGCCAGCAGTCCACCGAGGGGCTGGGAGACCCAGTACTTC | CASSPPRGWETQYF
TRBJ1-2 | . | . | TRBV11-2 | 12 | TGTGCCAGCAGTGATGGGTTCGCGGGCTACACCTTC | CASSDGFAGYTF